This T cell receptor (beta chain) came from a study of metastatic and nonmetastatic thyroid tumors. Germline V CDR1 and CDR2: MNHNS, SASEGT. The V gene lost 8 bases and the J gene lost 4 bases, with 11 bases spanning the gap. This CDR3 is built from 13 residues. The entire patient cohort was treatment-naive prior to thyroid surgery. This clone was recorded a few times. TCRdb re-analyzed the PCR reads through MiXCR. The table includes over 35,000 clones, roughly 12% detected once. This TCR was recovered from a female donor with papillary thyroid cancer or a benign thyroid nodule (not recorded which). Some clones in this sample may be carry-over from other donors' samples. Sequenced: blood. The chain couples TRBV6-1 to TRBJ2-2; D is undetermined. DNA of the CDR3: TGTGCCAGCTCAAGGCGACGCACCGGGGAGCTGTTTTTT. Protein sequence: CASSRRRTGELFF.